The 8 T cell receptor beta chains listed next were all sequenced from one sample in a study of beta chain features in type 1 diabetes. Investigators reverse transcribed all isolated RNA, so they sequenced expressed TCRB transcripts. Profiled with immunoSEQ multiplex PCR; TCRdb holds only in-frame clones, not every one. In the table there are about 900,000 clones, about a sixth of which are singletons. Sequencing input: naive CD4+ T cells from blood. These receptors originate from a woman younger than 35 in good health.

The DNA of the CDR3 is TGCGCCAGCAGCATGGACCCAGGGCGGGAAGAGACCCAGTACTTC. Amino acids: CASSMDPGREETQYF. The V call is TRBV5-1, the J call TRBJ2-5; D possibly uses TRBD1 or TRBD2 (5 bases each). Per germline, CDR1 SGHRS and CDR2 YFSETQ. CDR3 size: 15 residues. V lost 4 bases and J lost 3, with 16 bases in between.

The V gene is TRBV6-5, the J gene TRBJ2-2; D remains unclear. The germline V and J ends were trimmed by 8 bases and 5 bases, with 9 bases remaining between them. Germline-derived CDR1 and CDR2 are MNHEY and SVGAGI. This CDR3 spans 12 amino acids. The CDR3, as DNA: TGTGCCAGCGCCCTACGAACCGGGGAGCTGTTTTTT. Its translation: CASALRTGELFF.

This clone turned up a few times. The chain uses TRBV7-9 and TRBJ1-5, with TRBD1 matching over 7 bases. This CDR3 region has 16 residues. Losses at the gene ends were 0 bases for V and 2 bases for J; bases not matched to a gene: 4. Germline V gives CDR1 SEHNR, CDR2 FQNEAQ (reference sequence). CDR3 sequence: CASSLATTGGNQPQHF. Here the CDR3 DNA reads TGTGCCAGCAGCTTAGCTACCACAGGGGGCAATCAGCCCCAGCATTTT.

There are a few counts of this clone. The rearrangement links TRBV6-6 to TRBJ2-4; 9 positions match TRBD2. The germline V gene encodes CDR1 MNHNY and CDR2 SVGAGI (reference sequence). The length of the CDR3 is 16 residues. With V trimmed by 6 bases and J by 6 bases, 12 bases remained unmatched. The CDR3 bases are TGTGCCAGCAGATCGTTAGCGGGAGCTCTGGGAAACATTCAGTACTTC. Amino acids: CASRSLAGALGNIQYF.

This clone was seen a few times. V and J are TRBV14 and TRBJ1-3; weak D call: TRBD1 (5 bases). With 3 bases removed from V and 3 bases from J, the gap between germline ends came to 15 bases. The CDR3 is 16 residues long. Germline V gene lookup returns CDR1 SGHDN and CDR2 FVKESK. For the CDR3, the DNA is TGTGCCAGCAGCCAGGGGCGCAACTGGTATGGAAACACCATATATTTT. Encoded protein: CASSQGRNWYGNTIYF.

The chain joins TRBV19 to TRBJ2-7, with no clear D. The length of the CDR3 is 13 residues. CDR1 is LNHDA and CDR2 is SQIVND in the germline V gene (reference sequence). V was trimmed by 6 bases and J by 2 bases, leaving 11 bases between them. CDR3 loop: CASSPVGTYEQYF. CDR3 DNA: TGTGCCAGTAGCCCCGTGGGGACCTACGAGCAGTACTTC.

The chain links TRBV2 to TRBJ2-7; 9 nucleotides match TRBD1. Looked up from germline, CDR1 is SNHLY and CDR2 is FYNNEI. The CDR3 is made up of 14 amino acids. The ends lost 7 bases at V and 6 bases at J; junction bases unmatched: 10. This chain's CDR3 is CASNPTGGTGEQYF. In nucleotides, the CDR3 is TGTGCCAGCAATCCGACAGGGGGAACGGGCGAGCAGTACTTC. Full variable domain (missing parts from reference TRBV2 and TRBJ2-7): EPEVTQTPSHQVTQMGQEVILRCVPISNHLYFYWYRQILGQKVEFLVSFYNNEISEKSEIFDDQFSVERPDGSNFTLKIRSTKLEDSAMYFCASNPTGGTGEQYFGPGTRLTVT.

V usage is TRBV7-9 and J usage is TRBJ2-7; D is possibly TRBD1 or TRBD2 (5 bases each). Germline V lookup: CDR1 SEHNR, CDR2 FQNEAQ (reference sequence). The germline V and J ends were trimmed by 2 bases and 4 bases, with 9 bases remaining between them. The CDR3 contains 13 residues. This CDR3 reads CASSLNEGYEQYF. The CDR3 region has the DNA TGTGCCAGCAGCTTAAACGAGGGGTACGAGCAGTACTTC.